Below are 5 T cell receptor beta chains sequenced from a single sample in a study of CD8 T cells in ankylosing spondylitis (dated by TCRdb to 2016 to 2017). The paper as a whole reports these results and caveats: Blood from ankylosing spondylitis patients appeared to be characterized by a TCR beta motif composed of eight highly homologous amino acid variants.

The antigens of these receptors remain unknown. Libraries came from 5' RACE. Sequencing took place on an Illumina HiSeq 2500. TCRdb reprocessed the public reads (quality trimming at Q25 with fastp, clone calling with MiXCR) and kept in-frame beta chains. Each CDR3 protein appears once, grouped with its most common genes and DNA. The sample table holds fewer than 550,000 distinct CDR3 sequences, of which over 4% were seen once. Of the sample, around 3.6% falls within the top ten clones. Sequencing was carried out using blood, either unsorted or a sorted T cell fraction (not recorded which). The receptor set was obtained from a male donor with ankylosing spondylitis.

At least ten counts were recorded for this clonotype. CDR3 in amino acids: CASTLHRSSEQYF. Here the CDR3 DNA reads TGTGCCAGCACCCTCCACCGGAGTTCCGAGCAGTACTTC. The V gene is TRBV28, the J gene TRBJ2-7; D unclear. Germline V gene sequence: CDR1 MDHEN, CDR2 SYDVKM. Between the trimmed V and J ends, which lost 7 bases and 6 bases, there was a span of 16 bases. This CDR3 comprises 13 residues.

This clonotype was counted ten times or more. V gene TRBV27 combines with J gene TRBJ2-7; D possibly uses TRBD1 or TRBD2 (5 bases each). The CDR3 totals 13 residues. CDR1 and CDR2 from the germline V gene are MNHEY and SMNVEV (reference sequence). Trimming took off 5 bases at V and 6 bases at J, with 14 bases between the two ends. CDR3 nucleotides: TGTGCCAGCAGTCCAAATAAGGGACCCGAGCAGTACTTC. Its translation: CASSPNKGPEQYF.

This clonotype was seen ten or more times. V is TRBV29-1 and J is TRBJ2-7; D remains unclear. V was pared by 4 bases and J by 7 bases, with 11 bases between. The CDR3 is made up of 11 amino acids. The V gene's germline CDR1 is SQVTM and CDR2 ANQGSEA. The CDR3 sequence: CSVVGLGEQYF. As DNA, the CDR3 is TGCAGCGTTGTAGGGCTGGGGGAGCAGTACTTC.

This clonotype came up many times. The CDR3: CASSFLGGTGGFYEQYF. Written as DNA, the CDR3 is TGTGCCAGCAGCTTTCTGGGGGGGACAGGGGGTTTCTACGAGCAGTACTTC. The chain is built from TRBV7-9 and TRBJ2-7; 11 bases agree with TRBD1. J gave up 3 bases and V 3 bases, and 10 bases lay outside the gene matches. The CDR3 is 17 amino acids. CDR1 and CDR2 from the germline V gene are SEHNR and FQNEAQ (reference sequence).

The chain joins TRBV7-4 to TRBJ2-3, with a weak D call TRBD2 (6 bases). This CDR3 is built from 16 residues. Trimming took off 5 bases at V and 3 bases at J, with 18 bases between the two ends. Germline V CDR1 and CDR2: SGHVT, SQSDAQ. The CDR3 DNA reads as TGTGCCAGCAGCGGGCAGATCGGGGGTGGAACAGATACGCAGTATTTT. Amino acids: CASSGQIGGGTDTQYF.